Listed below are T cell receptor beta chains from one sample, sequenced in a study of T cell responses to AZD1222 COVID-19 vaccine. Profiled with immunoSEQ multiplex PCR; TCRdb holds only in-frame clones, not every one. Of 40,000 to 45,000 clones detected, around 80% appear once; the ten largest clones hold less than 25%. The specimen comprised peripheral blood, sampled 28 days after the second dose of the MenACWY control vaccine. The receptors originated from an adult who received the MenACWY meningococcal vaccine as a control. Both conserved end residues are part of each CDR3. A D gene is named only where the DNA matches it firmly. Size is stated for part of the rows, as once, few or many counts, or as a class when the clone is expanded.

CDR3,DNA,D,V,size,J
CAIRTSAGSNEQFF,TGTGCCATCAGGACCTCTGCGGGAAGCAATGAGCAGTTCTTC,NA,TRBV10-3,NA,TRBJ2-1
CASSLYGWGQETQYF,TGTGCCAGCAGTTTATACGGTTGGGGTCAAGAGACCCAGTACTTC,NA,TRBV27,NA,TRBJ2-5
CASSPWGGRVNTEAFF,TGTGCCAGCAGCCCTTGGGGGGGAAGAGTGAACACTGAAGCTTTCTTT,NA,TRBV27,NA,TRBJ1-1
CASSWGRGNTIYF,TGTGCCAGCAGTTGGGGTAGGGGAAACACCATATATTTT,NA,TRBV2,NA,TRBJ1-3
CARGGGMFSSGANVLTF,TGTGCCCGCGGGGGAGGGATGTTTAGCTCTGGGGCCAACGTCCTGACTTTC,TRBD2,TRBV2,NA,TRBJ2-6
CASSLDRVGAFF,TGTGCCAGCAGCCTGGACAGGGTTGGAGCTTTCTTT,TRBD1,TRBV7-9,NA,TRBJ1-1
CATLGNEQFF,TGTGCAACTTTGGGCAATGAGCAGTTCTTC,NA,TRBV19,NA,TRBJ2-1
CASTSTGVYEKLFF,TGTGCCAGTACCTCGACAGGGGTGTATGAAAAACTGTTTTTT,TRBD1,TRBV19,NA,TRBJ1-4
CASSTGTGPYNSPLHF,TGCGCCAGCAGCACCGGTACAGGGCCCTATAATTCACCCCTCCACTTT,NA,TRBV5-1,once,TRBJ1-6
CASSQDWGPWSRNTIYF,TGTGCCAGCAGCCAAGATTGGGGTCCCTGGTCTCGAAACACCATATATTTT,NA,TRBV14,few,TRBJ1-3
CASSHGQPQHF,TGTGCCAGCAGCCACGGGCAGCCCCAGCATTTT,NA,TRBV2,once,TRBJ1-5
CASGLGGTGTGFHEQYF,TGTGCTAGTGGTTTGGGGGGGACCGGGACAGGGTTCCACGAGCAGTACTTC,TRBD1,TRBV12-5,NA,TRBJ2-7
CASSQDLGFANEKLFF,TGCGCCAGCAGCCAAGATCTGGGGTTCGCGAATGAAAAACTGTTTTTT,NA,TRBV4-1,NA,TRBJ1-4
CASSGLAGVSTDTQYF,TGTGCCAGCAGTGGACTAGCGGGAGTATCGACAGATACGCAGTATTTT,TRBD2,TRBV6-1,NA,TRBJ2-3
CASSLDGQGVRAFF,TGTGCCAGCAGCTTAGATGGGCAGGGGGTACGGGCTTTCTTT,TRBD1,TRBV11-2,NA,TRBJ1-1
CASSVGRWGGISTDTQYF,TGTGCCAGCAGCGTAGGCAGGTGGGGAGGGATCAGCACAGATACGCAGTATTTT,TRBD2,TRBV9,NA,TRBJ2-3
CASSFGQGWNEKLFF,TGTGCCAGCAGTTTTGGACAGGGATGGAATGAAAAACTGTTTTTT,TRBD1,TRBV28,NA,TRBJ1-4
CASRRSQRMSGTQYF,TGTGCCAGCAGGAGGAGCCAGCGGATGTCGGGGACCCAGTACTTC,NA,TRBV6-6,NA,TRBJ2-5
CASSYSPGRNTEAFF,TGTGCCAGCAGTTACTCTCCGGGGAGAAACACTGAAGCTTTCTTT,NA,TRBV6-5,NA,TRBJ1-1
CAWSREPGLGTEAFF,TGTGCCTGGAGTAGGGAACCAGGGTTAGGCACTGAAGCTTTCTTT,NA,TRBV30,NA,TRBJ1-1
CASSQDHGTGNKLETQYF,TGTGCCAGCAGCCAAGATCATGGGACAGGGAATAAGTTGGAGACCCAGTACTTC,TRBD1,TRBV3-1/TRBV3-2,few,TRBJ2-5
CAWSVWTIPNYGYTF,TGTGCCTGGAGTGTTTGGACCATTCCTAACTATGGCTACACCTTC,NA,TRBV30,NA,TRBJ1-2
CASSLHTGELFF,TGTGCCAGCAGCCTACACACCGGGGAGCTGTTTTTT,NA,TRBV7-2,NA,TRBJ2-2
CASSFGYGLLDTEAFF,TGTGCCAGCAGCTTTGGGTATGGCCTTCTGGACACTGAAGCTTTCTTT,NA,TRBV7-9,NA,TRBJ1-1
CASSQDRHTTGNTIYF,TGTGCCAGCAGCCAAGACCGGCACACAACTGGAAACACCATATATTTT,NA,TRBV3-1/TRBV3-2,NA,TRBJ1-3
CASSRLGVDTQYF,TGTGCCAGCAGTCGCCTAGGGGTTGATACGCAGTATTTT,NA,TRBV6-5,few,TRBJ2-3
CAISVGGSYNEQFF,TGTGCCATCAGTGTTGGGGGTTCCTACAATGAGCAGTTCTTC,NA,TRBV10-3,NA,TRBJ2-1
CASSQLWTGVGNTEAFF,TGTGCCAGCAGTCAACTATGGACAGGGGTGGGGAACACTGAAGCTTTCTTT,TRBD1,TRBV6-6,NA,TRBJ1-1
CASSFLIGTENYGYTF,TGTGCCAGCAGTTTTCTCATAGGGACAGAAAACTATGGCTACACCTTC,TRBD1,TRBV6-2/TRBV6-3,NA,TRBJ1-2
CASRPGTVGTEAFF,TGTGCCAGCAGACCCGGGACGGTCGGGACTGAAGCTTTCTTT,NA,TRBV6-5,NA,TRBJ1-1
CASSDPRRGVEQYF,TGTGCCAGCAGTGATCCTCGGCGGGGGGTCGAGCAGTACTTC,TRBD2,TRBV27,NA,TRBJ2-7
CASSDLWDNEQFF,TGTGCCAGCAGCGACCTCTGGGACAATGAGCAGTTCTTC,NA,TRBV6-5,once,TRBJ2-1
CASSLTAGTGQLYGYTF,TGTGCCAGCAGTCTAACCGCCGGGACAGGGCAGTTATATGGCTACACCTTC,TRBD1,TRBV27,NA,TRBJ1-2
CASSQVDMGLRSHEQYF,TGCGCCAGCAGCCAAGTAGATATGGGACTCAGGAGCCACGAGCAGTACTTC,NA,TRBV4-1,NA,TRBJ2-7
CACLFSGQGKHRNSPLHF,TGTGCCTGCTTATTTTCAGGGCAGGGGAAACATAGGAATTCACCCCTCCACTTT,NA,TRBV30,NA,TRBJ1-6
CASSVWTNQPQHF,TGTGCCAGCAGTGTTTGGACCAATCAGCCCCAGCATTTT,NA,TRBV2,NA,TRBJ1-5
CASRTGPLYSNQPQHF,TGTGCCAGCAGGACAGGGCCTCTTTATAGCAATCAGCCCCAGCATTTT,TRBD1,TRBV2,NA,TRBJ1-5
CASTSPGAGDYGYTF,TGTGCCAGCACCTCCCCGGGGGCGGGCGACTATGGCTACACCTTC,NA,TRBV27,NA,TRBJ1-2
CASSWDYSNTGELFF,TGTGCCAGCAGTTGGGACTATTCCAACACCGGGGAGCTGTTTTTT,TRBD2,TRBV5-5,NA,TRBJ2-2
CASSLDPGRRNEKLFF,TGTGCCAGCAGCCTAGACCCGGGACGGCGTAATGAAAAACTGTTTTTT,NA,TRBV7-2,NA,TRBJ1-4
CASSPKASAGVGNEQFF,TGTGCCAGCTCACCAAAGGCTTCTGCGGGAGTGGGCAATGAGCAGTTCTTC,TRBD2,TRBV18,NA,TRBJ2-1
CASSRLAPTGNTEAFF,TGCGCCAGCAGCCGCTTGGCGCCGACAGGGAACACTGAAGCTTTCTTT,NA,TRBV5-1,NA,TRBJ1-1